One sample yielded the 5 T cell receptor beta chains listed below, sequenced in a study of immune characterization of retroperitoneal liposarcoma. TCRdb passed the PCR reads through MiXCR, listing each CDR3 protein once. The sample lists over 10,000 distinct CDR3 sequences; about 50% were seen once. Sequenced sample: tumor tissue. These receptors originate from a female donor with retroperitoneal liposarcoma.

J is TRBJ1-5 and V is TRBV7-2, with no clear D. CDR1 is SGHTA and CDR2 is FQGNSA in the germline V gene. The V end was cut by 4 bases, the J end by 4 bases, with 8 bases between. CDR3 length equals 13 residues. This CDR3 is CASSSDRNQPQHF. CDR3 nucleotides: TGTGCCAGCAGCTCGGATCGAAATCAGCCCCAGCATTTT.

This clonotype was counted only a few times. The CDR3 nucleotides are TGTGCCAGCAGTGACTTCGGGTGGGATACGCAGTATTTT. Its protein is CASSDFGWDTQYF. This chain uses TRBV6-1 with TRBJ2-5; D is ambiguous. The J call is in doubt because the DNA end fits TRBJ2-3 better. The CDR3 runs 13 residues. Germline CDR1 MNHNS, CDR2 SASEGT.

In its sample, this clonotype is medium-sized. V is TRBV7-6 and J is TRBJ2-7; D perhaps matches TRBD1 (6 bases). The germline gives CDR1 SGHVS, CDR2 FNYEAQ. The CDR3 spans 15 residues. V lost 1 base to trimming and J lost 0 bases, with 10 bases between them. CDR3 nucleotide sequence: TGTGCCAGCAGCTTAGGCAGGGGATTCTCCTACGAGCAGTACTTC. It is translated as CASSLGRGFSYEQYF.

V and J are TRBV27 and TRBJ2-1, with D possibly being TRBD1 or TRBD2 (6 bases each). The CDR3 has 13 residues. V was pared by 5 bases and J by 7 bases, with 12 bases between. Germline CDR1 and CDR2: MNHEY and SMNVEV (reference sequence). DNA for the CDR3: TGTGCCAGCAGTCCCGGGGGCCCTAATGAGCAGTTCTTC. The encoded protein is CASSPGGPNEQFF.

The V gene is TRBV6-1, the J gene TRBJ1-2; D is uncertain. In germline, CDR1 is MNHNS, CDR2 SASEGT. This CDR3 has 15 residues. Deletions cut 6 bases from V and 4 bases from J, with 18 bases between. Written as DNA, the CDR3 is TGTGCCAGCAGCCCCCCCCAGCGATCCGGCTATGGCTACACCTTC. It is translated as CASSPPQRSGYGYTF.